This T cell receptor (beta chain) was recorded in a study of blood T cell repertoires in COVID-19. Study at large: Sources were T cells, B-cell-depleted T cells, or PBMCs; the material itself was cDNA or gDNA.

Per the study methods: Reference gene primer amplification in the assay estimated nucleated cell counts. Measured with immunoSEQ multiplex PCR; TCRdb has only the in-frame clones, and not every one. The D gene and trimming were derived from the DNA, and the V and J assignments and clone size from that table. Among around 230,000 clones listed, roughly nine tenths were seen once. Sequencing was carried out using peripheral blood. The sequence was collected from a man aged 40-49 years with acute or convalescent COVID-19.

The CDR3 here is CASRSEASYGTQYF. The CDR3 nucleotides are TGTGCCAGCAGGAGTGAGGCTAGCTACGGGACCCAGTACTTC. The V and J genes are TRBV2 and TRBJ2-5; D possibly corresponds to TRBD2 (5 bases). The CDR3 consists of 14 residues. Looked up from germline, CDR1 is SNHLY and CDR2 is FYNNEI. V was cut by 6 bases and J by 7 bases, with 18 bases left in between.